This note documents a single TCR beta chain sequence. V gave up 2 bases and J gave up 2 bases, with 10 bases separating them. From germline, CDR1 is MDHEN and CDR2 SYDVKM. The CDR3 length is 15 residues. The record originates from a study of blood T cell repertoires in COVID-19. Study information: Collection of acute and convalescent COVID-19 samples took place in the United States, Italy and Spain.

The table came from immunoSEQ multiplex PCR; TCRdb's copy has only in-frame clones and leaves some out. The table lists 200,000 to 250,000 clones, more than 75% of them singletons, with approximately 12% in the top ten. The sequence was collected from a middle-aged woman with acute or convalescent COVID-19. The rearrangement joins TRBV28 to TRBJ2-4; a possible D gene is TRBD1 (6 bases). Specimen: peripheral blood. The CDR3 DNA reads as TGTGCCAGCAGTTTAGAACAGGGACCCAAAAACATTCAGTACTTC. It specifies CASSLEQGPKNIQYF. Variable domain in full (rest from reference TRBV28 and TRBJ2-4): DVKVTQSSRYLVKRTGEKVFLECVQDMDHENMFWYRQDPGLGLRLIYFSYDVKMKEKGDIPEGYSVSREKKERFSLILESASTNQTSMYLCASSLEQGPKNIQYFGAGTRLSVL.